This is a list of T cell receptor beta chains from one sample in a study of vaccination effects on CD4 cells after COVID-19. No antigen has been identified for these receptors. Data came from immunoSEQ multiplex PCR; TCRdb stores just in-frame clones and leaves some out. The sample holds about 37,000 clones; 66% are singletons and the top ten take 15%. The sequencing here drew on CD4+ T cells from PBMCs cultured with HCoV-OC43 spike peptides, taken before COVID-19 vaccination. The receptor source for this set is a human donor who received a COVID-19 vaccine. CDR3s include the opening cysteine and the closing phenylalanine or tryptophan. A D gene is named only where the DNA matches it firmly. A clone size is listed for some rows: how often the clone was seen (once, few, many), or a class if it is expanded.

TRBJ1-4 | - | TRBD1 | TRBV7-9 | TGTGCCAGCAGACCGCGGGTTCCAGGGGGCGGTGAAAAACTGTTTTTT | CASRPRVPGGGEKLFF
TRBJ2-2 | - | - | TRBV6-5 | TGTGCCAGCAGTTCGACAGCGAACACCGGGGAGCTGTTTTTT | CASSSTANTGELFF
TRBJ1-2 | few | - | TRBV4-1 | TGCGCCAGCAGCCAAGGGGGGACGGTAAACTATGGCTACACCTTC | CASSQGGTVNYGYTF
TRBJ2-1 | - | TRBD2 | TRBV5-1 | TGCGCCAGCAGGCAGACTAGCGGGAGTCGCAATGAGCAGTTCTTC | CASRQTSGSRNEQFF
TRBJ2-1 | few | TRBD2 | TRBV7-9 | TGTGCCAGCAGCTTAGCTAGCGGGAGTTTTAGTAATGAGCAGTTCTTC | CASSLASGSFSNEQFF
TRBJ2-5 | - | TRBD1 | TRBV4-1 | TGCGCCAGCAGCCCACGGGACAGGGGTAGGGAGACCCAGTACTTC | CASSPRDRGRETQYF
TRBJ1-1 | - | TRBD1 | TRBV5-1 | TGCGCCAGCAGCCACCCATACAGGGGGAGGAACACTGAAGCTTTCTTT | CASSHPYRGRNTEAFF
TRBJ2-3 | - | - | TRBV29-1 | TGCAGCGTGGAAGACGTGGGGACCGGCACAGATACGCAGTATTTT | CSVEDVGTGTDTQYF
TRBJ1-2 | - | TRBD1 | TRBV7-2 | TGTGCCAGCAGCTCGACAGGGTCTCCCTATGGCTACACCTTC | CASSSTGSPYGYTF
TRBJ1-2 | - | TRBD1 | TRBV24-1 | TGTGCCACCAGTGCAGGGGGCGGCTATGGCTACACCTTC | CATSAGGGYGYTF
TRBJ2-3 | - | - | TRBV3-1/TRBV3-2 | TGTGCCAGCAGCCAAGAGGGGCTCCGGGCCGATACGCAGTATTTT | CASSQEGLRADTQYF
TRBJ2-4 | - | - | TRBV25-1 | TGTGCCAGCAGTGAATTTCGCTCATCAGGGGCCGCCAAAAACATTCAGTACTTC | CASSEFRSSGAAKNIQYF
TRBJ1-2 | - | - | TRBV3-1/TRBV3-2 | TGTGCCAGCAGCCAAATGTATGGCTACACCTTC | CASSQMYGYTF
TRBJ1-2 | few | TRBD1 | TRBV30 | TGTGCCTGGAGTGTACGGTCTCAGGGGGGGGATGGCTACACCTTC | CAWSVRSQGGDGYTF
TRBJ2-5 | - | - | TRBV7-9 | TGTGCCAGCACGTATCACGGGGGAGGAGAGACCCAGTACTTC | CASTYHGGGETQYF
TRBJ1-2 | once | - | TRBV10-3 | TGTGCCATCAGTGTCCGGTCGGAGAGCGGCTACACCTTC | CAISVRSESGYTF
TRBJ1-2 | medium-sized | - | TRBV28 | TGTGCCAGCAGTTGGTCGTACGGCTACACCTTC | CASSWSYGYTF
TRBJ2-1 | - | TRBD2 | TRBV5-1 | TGCGCCAGCAGCTTTAACCAACTAGCGGGAGTGGGCGGTGAGCAGTTCTTC | CASSFNQLAGVGGEQFF
TRBJ2-3 | - | TRBD2 | TRBV10-3 | TGTGCCATCAGTGATCGACGGGAGGCGGATACGCAGTATTTT | CAISDRREADTQYF
TRBJ1-1 | few | - | TRBV7-9 | TGTGCCAGCAGCATTACAGGGCCCACTGAAGCTTTCTTT | CASSITGPTEAFF
TRBJ1-1 | - | - | TRBV18 | TGTGCCAGCTCACCAGGACGGATCTCGAACACTGAAGCTTTCTTT | CASSPGRISNTEAFF
TRBJ2-2 | few | TRBD2 | TRBV7-8 | TGTGCCAGCAGCACCCTAGCGGGGGGCCGGGGGACCGGGGAGCTGTTTTTT | CASSTLAGGRGTGELFF
TRBJ2-1 | - | - | TRBV9 | TGTGCCAGCAGCGTAGGGGCGGGGGCCAACAATGAGCAGTTCTTC | CASSVGAGANNEQFF
TRBJ2-7 | - | TRBD1 | TRBV10-3 | TGTGCCATCAGTGCGAGGGGGACAGGGGGTCACGAGCAGTACTTC | CAISARGTGGHEQYF
TRBJ1-1 | - | TRBD1 | TRBV5-1 | TGCGCCAGCAGCTTTGGACAGGTTGGCACTGAAGCTTTCTTT | CASSFGQVGTEAFF
TRBJ1-2 | few | - | TRBV12-3/TRBV12-4 | TGTGCCAGCAGTTTATTAGCTAACTATGGCTACACCTTC | CASSLLANYGYTF
TRBJ1-1 | - | - | TRBV6-5 | TGTGCCAGCAGTTACCGGGCCTTGAACACTGAAGCTTTCTTT | CASSYRALNTEAFF
TRBJ2-1 | - | - | TRBV27 | TGTGCCAGCAGTCTCCGGGACACTGAGGATGAGCAGTTCTTC | CASSLRDTEDEQFF